This T cell receptor (beta chain) came from a study of CD8+ T cells in alopecia areata. Background on the study: Oral tofacitinib (5 to 10 mg twice daily) was administered to treated patients.

The germline CDR1 and CDR2 sequences are MNHNS and SASEGT. V was cut by 2 bases and J by 1 base, with 11 bases left in between. The CDR3 length is 15 residues. This clone was seen only once. As the sequencing template, cDNA was produced by extracting RNA and reverse transcribing it. Some clones are missing from TCRdb's copy, which holds only in-frame ones; the method was immunoSEQ multiplex PCR. The data hold fewer than 200,000 clones, with about 72% observed a single time. The chain joins TRBV6-1 to TRBJ1-1; D is undetermined. The specimen comprised CD8+ T cells sorted from blood, sampled at week 0. The TCR sequence derives from a human donor with alopecia areata. The CDR3, as DNA: TGTGCCAGCAGTGAATTCGTGGTCCCGAACACTGAAGCTTTCTTT. Amino acid sequence: CASSEFVVPNTEAFF.